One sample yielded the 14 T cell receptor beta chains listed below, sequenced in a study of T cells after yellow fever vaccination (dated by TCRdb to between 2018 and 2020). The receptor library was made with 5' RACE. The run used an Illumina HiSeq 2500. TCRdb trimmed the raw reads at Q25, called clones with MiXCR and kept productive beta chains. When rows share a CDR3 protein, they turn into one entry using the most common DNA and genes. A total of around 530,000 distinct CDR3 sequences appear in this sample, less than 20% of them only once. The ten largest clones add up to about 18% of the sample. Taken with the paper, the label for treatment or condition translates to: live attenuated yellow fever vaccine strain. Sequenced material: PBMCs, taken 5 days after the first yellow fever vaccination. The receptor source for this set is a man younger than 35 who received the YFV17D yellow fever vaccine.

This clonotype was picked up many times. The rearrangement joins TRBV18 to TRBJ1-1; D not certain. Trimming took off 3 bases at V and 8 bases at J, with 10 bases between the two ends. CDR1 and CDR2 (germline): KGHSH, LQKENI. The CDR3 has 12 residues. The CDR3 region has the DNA TGTGCCAGCTCACCGCCGAGTAGGGAAGCTTTCTTT. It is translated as CASSPPSREAFF.

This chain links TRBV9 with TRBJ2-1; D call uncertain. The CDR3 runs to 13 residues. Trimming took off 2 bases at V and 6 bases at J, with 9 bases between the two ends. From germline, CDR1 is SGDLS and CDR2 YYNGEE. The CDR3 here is CASSVSFGNEQFF. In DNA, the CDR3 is TGTGCCAGCAGCGTGTCGTTCGGCAATGAGCAGTTCTTC.

Here the CDR3 reads CASSQVANKNSPLHF. Written as DNA, the CDR3 is TGCGCCAGCAGCCAAGTTGCCAACAAGAATTCACCCCTCCACTTT. V usage is TRBV4-1 and J usage is TRBJ1-6; D not resolved. V gave up 1 base and J gave up 7 bases, with 11 bases separating them. CDR3 length: 15 amino acids. Germline V gene sequence: CDR1 MGHRA, CDR2 YSYEKL.

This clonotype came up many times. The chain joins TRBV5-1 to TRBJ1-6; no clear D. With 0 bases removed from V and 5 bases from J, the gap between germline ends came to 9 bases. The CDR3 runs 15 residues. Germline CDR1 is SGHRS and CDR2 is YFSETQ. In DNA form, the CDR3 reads TGCGCCAGCAGCTTGGGTTTCGGCGATAATTCACCCCTCCACTTT. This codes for CASSLGFGDNSPLHF.

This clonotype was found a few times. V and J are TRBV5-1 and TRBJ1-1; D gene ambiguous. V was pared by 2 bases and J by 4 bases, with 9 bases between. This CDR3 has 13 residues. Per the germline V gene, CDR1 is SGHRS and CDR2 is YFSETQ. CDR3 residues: CASSFGWGTEAFF. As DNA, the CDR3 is TGCGCCAGCAGCTTCGGATGGGGCACTGAAGCTTTCTTT.

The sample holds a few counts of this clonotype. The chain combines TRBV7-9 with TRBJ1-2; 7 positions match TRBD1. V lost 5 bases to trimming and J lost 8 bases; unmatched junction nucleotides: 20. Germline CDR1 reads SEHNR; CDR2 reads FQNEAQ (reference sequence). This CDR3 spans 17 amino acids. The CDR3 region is CASSRWRGQDQSNGYTF. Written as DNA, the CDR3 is TGTGCCAGCAGCCGATGGAGAGGACAGGACCAATCGAACGGCTACACCTTC.

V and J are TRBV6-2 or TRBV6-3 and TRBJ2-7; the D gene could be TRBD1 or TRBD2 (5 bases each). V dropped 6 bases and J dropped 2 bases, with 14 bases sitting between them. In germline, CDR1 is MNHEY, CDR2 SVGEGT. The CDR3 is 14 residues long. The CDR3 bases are TGTGCCAGCAGGGTCCGGGACGGAGCCTACGAGCAGTACTTC. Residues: CASRVRDGAYEQYF.

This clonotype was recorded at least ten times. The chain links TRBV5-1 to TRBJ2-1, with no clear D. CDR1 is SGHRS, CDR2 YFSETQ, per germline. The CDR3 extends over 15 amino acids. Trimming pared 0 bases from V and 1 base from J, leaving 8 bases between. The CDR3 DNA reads TGCGCCAGCAGCTTGGAAGGCGAATCCTACAATGAGCAGTTCTTC. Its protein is CASSLEGESYNEQFF. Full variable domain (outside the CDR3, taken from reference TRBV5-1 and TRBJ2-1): KAGVTQTPRYLIKTRGQQVTLSCSPISGHRSVSWYQQTPGQGLQFLFEYFSETQRNKGNFPGRFSGRQFSNSRSEMNVSTLELGDSALYLCASSLEGESYNEQFFGPGTRLTVL.

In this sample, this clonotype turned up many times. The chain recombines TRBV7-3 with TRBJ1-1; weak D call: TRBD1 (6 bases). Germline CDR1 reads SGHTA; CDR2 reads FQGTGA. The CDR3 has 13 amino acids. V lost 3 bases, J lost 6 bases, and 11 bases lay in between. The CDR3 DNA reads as TGTGCCAGCAGCTTGAGGGGGATTGCTGAAGCTTTCTTT. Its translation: CASSLRGIAEAFF.

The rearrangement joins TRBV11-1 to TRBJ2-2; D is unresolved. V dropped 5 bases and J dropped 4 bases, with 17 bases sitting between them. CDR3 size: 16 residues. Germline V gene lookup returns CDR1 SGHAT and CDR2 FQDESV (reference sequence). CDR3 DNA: TGTGCCAGCAGCCCCGGACGTGGAACCGGCACCGGGGAGCTGTTTTTT. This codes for CASSPGRGTGTGELFF.

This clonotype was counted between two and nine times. The CDR3 spells CASSLGGPNEKLFF. CDR3 sequence (DNA): TGTGCCAGCAGCTTAGGGGGGCCTAATGAAAAACTGTTTTTT. V gene TRBV7-8 combines with J gene TRBJ1-4; tentatively, D is TRBD1 (6 bases). Germline CDR1 reads SGHVS; CDR2 reads FQNEAQ. The V gene lost 1 base and the J gene lost 3 bases, with 6 bases spanning the gap. This CDR3 region has 14 residues.

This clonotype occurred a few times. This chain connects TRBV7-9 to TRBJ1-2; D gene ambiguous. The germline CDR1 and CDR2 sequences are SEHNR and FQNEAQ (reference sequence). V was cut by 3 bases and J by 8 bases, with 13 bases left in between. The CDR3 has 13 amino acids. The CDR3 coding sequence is TGTGCCAGCAGCTTGGCAGGAGAAGGAGGCTACACCTTC. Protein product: CASSLAGEGGYTF.

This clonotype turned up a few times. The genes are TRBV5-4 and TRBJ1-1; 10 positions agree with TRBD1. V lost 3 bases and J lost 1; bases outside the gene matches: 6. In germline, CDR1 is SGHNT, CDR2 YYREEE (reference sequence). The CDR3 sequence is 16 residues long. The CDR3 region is CASSSGTGVGNTEAFF. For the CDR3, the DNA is TGTGCCAGCAGCTCCGGGACAGGGGTCGGGAACACTGAAGCTTTCTTT.

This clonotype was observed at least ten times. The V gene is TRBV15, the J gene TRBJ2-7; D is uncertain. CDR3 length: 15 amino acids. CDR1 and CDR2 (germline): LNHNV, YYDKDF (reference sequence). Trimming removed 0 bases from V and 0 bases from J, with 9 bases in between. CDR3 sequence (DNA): TGTGCCACCAGCAGAGAAGTTGGGGTCTCCTACGAGCAGTACTTC. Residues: CATSREVGVSYEQYF.